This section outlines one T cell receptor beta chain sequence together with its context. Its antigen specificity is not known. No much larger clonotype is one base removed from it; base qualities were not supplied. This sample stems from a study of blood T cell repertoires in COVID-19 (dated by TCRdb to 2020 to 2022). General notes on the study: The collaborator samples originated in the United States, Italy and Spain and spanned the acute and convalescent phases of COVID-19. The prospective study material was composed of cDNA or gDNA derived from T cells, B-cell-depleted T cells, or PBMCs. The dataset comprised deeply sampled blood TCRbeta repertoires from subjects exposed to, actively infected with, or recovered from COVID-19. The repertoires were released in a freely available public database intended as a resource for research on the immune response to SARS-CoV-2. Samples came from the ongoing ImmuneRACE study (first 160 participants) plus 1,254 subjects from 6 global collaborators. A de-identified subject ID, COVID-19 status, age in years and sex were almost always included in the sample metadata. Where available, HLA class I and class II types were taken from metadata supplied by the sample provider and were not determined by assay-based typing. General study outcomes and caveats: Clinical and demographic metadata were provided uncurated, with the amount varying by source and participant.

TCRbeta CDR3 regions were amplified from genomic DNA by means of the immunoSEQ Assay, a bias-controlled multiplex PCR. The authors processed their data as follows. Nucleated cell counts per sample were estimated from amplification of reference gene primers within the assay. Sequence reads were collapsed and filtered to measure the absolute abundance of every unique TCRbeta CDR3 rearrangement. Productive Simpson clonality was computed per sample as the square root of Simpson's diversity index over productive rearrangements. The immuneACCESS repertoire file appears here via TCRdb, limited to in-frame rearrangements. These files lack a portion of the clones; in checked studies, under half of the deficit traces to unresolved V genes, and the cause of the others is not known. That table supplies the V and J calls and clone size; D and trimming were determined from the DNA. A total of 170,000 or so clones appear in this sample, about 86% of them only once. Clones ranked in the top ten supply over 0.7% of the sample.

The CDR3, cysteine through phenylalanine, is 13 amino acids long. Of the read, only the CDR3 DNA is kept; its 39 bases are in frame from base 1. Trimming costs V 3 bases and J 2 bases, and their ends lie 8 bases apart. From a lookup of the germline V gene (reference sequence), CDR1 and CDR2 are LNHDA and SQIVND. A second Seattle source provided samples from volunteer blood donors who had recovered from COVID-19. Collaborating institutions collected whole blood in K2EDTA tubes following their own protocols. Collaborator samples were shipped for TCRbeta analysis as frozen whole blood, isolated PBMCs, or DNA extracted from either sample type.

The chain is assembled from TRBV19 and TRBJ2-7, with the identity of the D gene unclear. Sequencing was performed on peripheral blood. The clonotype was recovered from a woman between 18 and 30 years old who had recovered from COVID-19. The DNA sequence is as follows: TGTGCCAGTAGTATGATGATAGCCTACGAGCAGTACTTC. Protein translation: CASSMMIAYEQYF.